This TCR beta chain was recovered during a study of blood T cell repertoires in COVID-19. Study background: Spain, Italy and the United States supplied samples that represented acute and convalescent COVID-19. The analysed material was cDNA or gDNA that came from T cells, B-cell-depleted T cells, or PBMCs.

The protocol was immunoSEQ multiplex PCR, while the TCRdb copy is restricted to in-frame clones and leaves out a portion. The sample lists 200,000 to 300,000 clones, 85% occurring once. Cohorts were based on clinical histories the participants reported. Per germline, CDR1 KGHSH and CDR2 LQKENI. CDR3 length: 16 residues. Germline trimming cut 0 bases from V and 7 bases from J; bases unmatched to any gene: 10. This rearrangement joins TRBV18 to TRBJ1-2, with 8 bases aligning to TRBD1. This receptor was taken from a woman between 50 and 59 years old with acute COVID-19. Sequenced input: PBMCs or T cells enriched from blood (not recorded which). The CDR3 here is CASSPPADRASAGYTF. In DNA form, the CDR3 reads TGTGCCAGCTCACCACCGGCGGACAGGGCCAGCGCTGGCTACACCTTC.